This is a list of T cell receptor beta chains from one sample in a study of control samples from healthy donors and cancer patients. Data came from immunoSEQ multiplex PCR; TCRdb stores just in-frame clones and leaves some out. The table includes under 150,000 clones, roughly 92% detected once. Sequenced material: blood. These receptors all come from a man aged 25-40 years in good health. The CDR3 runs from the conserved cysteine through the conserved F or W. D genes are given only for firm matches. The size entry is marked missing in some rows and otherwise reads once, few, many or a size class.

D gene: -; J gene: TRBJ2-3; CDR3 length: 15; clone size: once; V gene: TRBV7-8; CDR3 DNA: TGTGCCAGCAGACGACAGTGGGGGAGCACAGATACGCAGTATTTT; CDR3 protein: CASRRQWGSTDTQYF
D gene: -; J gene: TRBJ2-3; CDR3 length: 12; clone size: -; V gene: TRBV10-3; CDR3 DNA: TGTGCCATCAGTAGCAGCACAGATACGCAGTATTTT; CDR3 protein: CAISSSTDTQYF
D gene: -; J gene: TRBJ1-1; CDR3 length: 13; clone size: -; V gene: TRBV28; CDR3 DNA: TGTGCCAGCAGTACACCCACGTTAACTGAAGCTTTCTTT; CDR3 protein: CASSTPTLTEAFF
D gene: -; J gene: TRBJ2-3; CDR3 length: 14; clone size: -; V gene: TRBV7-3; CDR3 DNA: TGTGCCAGCAGCTACAGCGGTAGCACAGATACGCAGTATTTT; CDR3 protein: CASSYSGSTDTQYF
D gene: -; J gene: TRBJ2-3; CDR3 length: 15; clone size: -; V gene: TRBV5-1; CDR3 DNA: TGCGCCAGCAGCTTGGGTCGGAGCCTCACAGATACGCAGTATTTT; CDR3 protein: CASSLGRSLTDTQYF
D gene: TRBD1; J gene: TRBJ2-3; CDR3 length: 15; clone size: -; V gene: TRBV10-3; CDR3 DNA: TGTGCCATCAGACCGGGACAGGGGTACACAGATACGCAGTATTTT; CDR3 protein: CAIRPGQGYTDTQYF
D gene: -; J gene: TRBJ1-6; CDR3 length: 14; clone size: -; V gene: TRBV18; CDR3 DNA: TGTGCCAGCTCACCACAGGGTTCCCCTTCACCCCTCCACTTT; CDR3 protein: CASSPQGSPSPLHF
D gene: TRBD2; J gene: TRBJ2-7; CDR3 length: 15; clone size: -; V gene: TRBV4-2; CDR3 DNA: TGTGCCAGCAGCCAAGATCTGGGGGGGTCGGTCGAGCAGTACTTC; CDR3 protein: CASSQDLGGSVEQYF
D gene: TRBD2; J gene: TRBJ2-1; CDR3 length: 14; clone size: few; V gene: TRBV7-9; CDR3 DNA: TGTGCCAGCAGCCCGGGACTAGCGCGCAATGAGCAGTTCTTC; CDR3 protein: CASSPGLARNEQFF
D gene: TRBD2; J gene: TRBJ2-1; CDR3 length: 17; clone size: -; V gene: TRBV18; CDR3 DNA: TGTGCCAGCTCACCAGGGACTAGCGGGATCAGACGCGATGAGCAGTTCTTC; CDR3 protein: CASSPGTSGIRRDEQFF
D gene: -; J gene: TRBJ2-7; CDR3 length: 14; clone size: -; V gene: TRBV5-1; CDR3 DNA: TGCGCCAGCAGCTTAGACTATAGAAGATACGAGCAGTACTTC; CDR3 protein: CASSLDYRRYEQYF
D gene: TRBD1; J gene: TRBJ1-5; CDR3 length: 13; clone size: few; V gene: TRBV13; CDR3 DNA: TGTGCCAGCAGCCTGGGACAGGGGGAGCCCCAGCATTTT; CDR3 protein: CASSLGQGEPQHF
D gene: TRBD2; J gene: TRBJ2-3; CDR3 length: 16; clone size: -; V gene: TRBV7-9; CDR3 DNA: TGTGCCAGCAGCAACGGACTAGCGGGAACAACAGATACGCAGTATTTT; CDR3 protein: CASSNGLAGTTDTQYF
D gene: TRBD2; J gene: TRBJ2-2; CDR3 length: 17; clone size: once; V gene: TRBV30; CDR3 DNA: TGTGCCTGTGCCGGCGGGACTAGCAGCTCACGAGCCGGGGAGCTGTTTTTT; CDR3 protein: CACAGGTSSSRAGELFF
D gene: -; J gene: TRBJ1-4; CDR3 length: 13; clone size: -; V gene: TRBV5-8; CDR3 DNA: TGTGCCAGCAGCTTGTGGGTCAATGAAAAACTGTTTTTT; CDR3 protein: CASSLWVNEKLFF
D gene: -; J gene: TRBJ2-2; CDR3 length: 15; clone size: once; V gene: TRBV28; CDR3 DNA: TGTGCCAGCAGTTGGGGGGGGGCGGACTCCGGGGAGCTGTTTTTT; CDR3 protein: CASSWGGADSGELFF
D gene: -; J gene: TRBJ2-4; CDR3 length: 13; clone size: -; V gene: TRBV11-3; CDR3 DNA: TGTGCCAGCAGCCCGAACCGGATGCGGTCATCGGACTTC; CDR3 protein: CASSPNRMRSSDF
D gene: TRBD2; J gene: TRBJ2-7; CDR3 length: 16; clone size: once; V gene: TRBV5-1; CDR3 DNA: TGCGCCAGCAGCGCGGGACTAGCGGGAGTCCTAGGCGAGCAGTACTTC; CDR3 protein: CASSAGLAGVLGEQYF
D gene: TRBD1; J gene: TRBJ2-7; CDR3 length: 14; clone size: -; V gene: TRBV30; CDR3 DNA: TGTGCCTGGAGTGTAGGGACAGACTCCTACGAGCAGTACTTC; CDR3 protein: CAWSVGTDSYEQYF
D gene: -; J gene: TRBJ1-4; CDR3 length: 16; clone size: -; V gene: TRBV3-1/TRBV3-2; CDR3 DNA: TGTGCCAGCAGTAAAGGGTTTCCCACAACTAATGAAAAACTGTTTTTT; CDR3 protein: CASSKGFPTTNEKLFF
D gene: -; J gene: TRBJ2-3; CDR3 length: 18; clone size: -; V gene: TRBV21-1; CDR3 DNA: TGTGCCAGCAGCAAATCCGGAGGCGCCAGGAGATACACAGATACGCAGTATTTT; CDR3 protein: CASSKSGGARRYTDTQYF
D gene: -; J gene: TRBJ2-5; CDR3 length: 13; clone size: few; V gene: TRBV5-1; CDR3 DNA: TGCGCCAGCGGGATTAGGTCCCAAGAGACCCAGTACTTC; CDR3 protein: CASGIRSQETQYF
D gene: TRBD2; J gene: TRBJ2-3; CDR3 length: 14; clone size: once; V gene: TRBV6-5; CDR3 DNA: TGTGCCAGCAGCCCGGGACTAGCGTGGGATACGCAGTATTTT; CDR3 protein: CASSPGLAWDTQYF
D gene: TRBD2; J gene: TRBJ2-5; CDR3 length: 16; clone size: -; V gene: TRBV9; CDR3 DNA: TGTGCCAGCAGCGTCGGACTAGCGGGAGTGGGAGAGACCCAGTACTTC; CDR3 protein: CASSVGLAGVGETQYF
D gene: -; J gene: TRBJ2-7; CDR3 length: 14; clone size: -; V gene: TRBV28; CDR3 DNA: TGTGCCAGCAGTTTTCTAAGTTTCGGGCACGAGCAGTACTTC; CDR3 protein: CASSFLSFGHEQYF